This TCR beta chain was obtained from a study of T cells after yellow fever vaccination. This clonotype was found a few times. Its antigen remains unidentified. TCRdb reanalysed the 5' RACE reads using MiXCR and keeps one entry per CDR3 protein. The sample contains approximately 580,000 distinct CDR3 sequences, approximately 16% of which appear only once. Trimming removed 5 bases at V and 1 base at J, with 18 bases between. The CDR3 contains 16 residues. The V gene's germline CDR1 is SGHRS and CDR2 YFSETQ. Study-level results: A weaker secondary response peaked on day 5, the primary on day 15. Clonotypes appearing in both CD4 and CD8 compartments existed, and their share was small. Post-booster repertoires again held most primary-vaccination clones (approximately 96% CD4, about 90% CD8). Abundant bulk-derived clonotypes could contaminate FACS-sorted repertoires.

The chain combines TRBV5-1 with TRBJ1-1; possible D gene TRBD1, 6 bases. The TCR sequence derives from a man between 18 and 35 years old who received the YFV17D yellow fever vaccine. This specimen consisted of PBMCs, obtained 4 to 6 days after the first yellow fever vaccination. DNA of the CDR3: TGCGCCAGCAGTTTGAGAGTGGGGGCTTCGAACACTGAAGCTTTCTTT. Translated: CASSLRVGASNTEAFF.